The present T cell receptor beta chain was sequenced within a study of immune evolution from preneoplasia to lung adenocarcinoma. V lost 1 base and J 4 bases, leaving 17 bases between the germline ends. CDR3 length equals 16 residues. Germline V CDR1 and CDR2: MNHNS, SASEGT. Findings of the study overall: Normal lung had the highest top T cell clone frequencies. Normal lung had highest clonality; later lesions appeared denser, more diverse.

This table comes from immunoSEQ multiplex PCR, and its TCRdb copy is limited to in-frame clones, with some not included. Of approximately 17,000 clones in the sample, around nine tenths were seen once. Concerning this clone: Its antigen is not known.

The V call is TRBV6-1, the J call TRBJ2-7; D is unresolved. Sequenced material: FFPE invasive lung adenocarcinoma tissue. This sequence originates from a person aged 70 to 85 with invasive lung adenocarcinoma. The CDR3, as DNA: TGTGCCAGCAGTGAAGTAAAGGTATTCTTCGATTACGAGCAGTACTTC. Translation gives CASSEVKVFFDYEQYF.